The 18 T cell receptor beta chains reported below all come from one sample, sequenced in a study of blood T cell repertoires in COVID-19. Assay: immunoSEQ multiplex PCR; the TCRdb copy retains only in-frame clones and omits some. This table holds some 150,000 clones, roughly nine tenths found once. Sequencing input: peripheral blood. The receptors were sampled from an older man with acute or convalescent COVID-19.

The chain links TRBV7-9 to TRBJ2-5; 8 bases line up with TRBD1. Germline CDR1 SEHNR, CDR2 FQNEAQ (reference sequence). V lost 1 base, J lost 4 bases, and 5 bases stayed unmatched. The CDR3 runs 15 residues. This chain's CDR3 is CASSLVGQGTETQYF. The DNA of the CDR3 is TGTGCCAGCAGCTTAGTAGGACAGGGAACAGAGACCCAGTACTTC.

This clone was observed once. The J gene is TRBJ1-2, the V gene TRBV19, with a tentative D call TRBD1 (5 bases). The CDR3 sequence is 12 residues long. CDR1 is LNHDA, CDR2 SQIVND, per germline (reference sequence). The V end lost 5 bases, the J end lost 5 bases, and 9 bases lay between the germline ends. The CDR3, as DNA: TGTGCCAGTAGTGTCCAGGGTTATGGCTACACCTTC. It codes for CASSVQGYGYTF.

This sequence joins TRBV9 and TRBJ2-5; 8 bases agree with TRBD2. The V segment lost 4 bases and the J segment 7 bases; nucleotides outside the gene matches: 12. Looked up from germline, CDR1 is SGDLS and CDR2 is YYNGEE. The CDR3 contains 15 residues. CDR3: CASSLSPGLEVTQYF. In DNA form, the CDR3 reads TGTGCCAGCAGCCTTTCCCCGGGACTAGAGGTGACCCAGTACTTC.

The chain is built from TRBV5-1 and TRBJ2-2; 7 nucleotides match TRBD1. This CDR3 contains 15 residues. Germline V gives CDR1 SGHRS, CDR2 YFSETQ. The V gene end was trimmed by 4 bases and the J gene end by 1 base; junction bases not matched to a gene: 4. The CDR3 here is CASSPRTGNTGELFF. The CDR3 DNA reads as TGCGCCAGCAGCCCAAGGACAGGGAACACCGGGGAGCTGTTTTTT.

In its sample, this clone was seen once. V is TRBV3-1 (or the pseudogene TRBV3-2) and J is TRBJ2-7; the D gene is possibly TRBD2 (6 bases). CDR3 length: 14 amino acids. V lost 1 base and J 3 bases, leaving 10 bases between the germline ends. Germline values: CDR1 LGHDT, CDR2 YNNKEL (reference sequence). Here the CDR3 reads CASSQALAIYEQYF. CDR3 nucleotide sequence: TGTGCCAGCAGCCAAGCACTAGCTATCTACGAGCAGTACTTC.

The rearrangement joins TRBV30 to TRBJ2-7; 7 positions match TRBD2. The CDR3 spans 13 residues. Germline V gene lookup returns CDR1 GTSNPN and CDR2 SVGIG (reference sequence). Unmatched junction bases numbered 0, after V lost 1 base and J lost 0 bases. CDR3 sequence reads: CAWSAGGSYEQYF. The CDR3 coding sequence is TGTGCCTGGAGTGCGGGGGGCTCCTACGAGCAGTACTTC.

V gene TRBV11-3 combines with J gene TRBJ2-3; 9 nucleotides line up with TRBD2. The V gene's germline CDR1 is SGHNT and CDR2 YENEEA. V gave up 3 bases and J gave up 1 base; unmatched junction bases: 2. The CDR3 covers 15 residues. CDR3 in DNA: TGTGCCAGCAGCTTGTCTAGCGGGGGCACAGATACGCAGTATTTT. Its protein is CASSLSSGGTDTQYF. Full variable domain (remainder filled in from reference TRBV11-3 and TRBJ2-3): EAGVVQSPRYKIIEKKQPVAFWCNPISGHNTLYWYLQNLGQGPELLIRYENEEAVDDSQLPKDRFSAERLKGVDSTLKIQPAELGDSAVYLCASSLSSGGTDTQYFGPGTRLTVL.

V and J are TRBV29-1 and TRBJ2-5; D is undetermined. The length of the CDR3 is 15 residues. V lost 3 bases and J 0 bases, leaving 14 bases between the germline ends. CDR1 and CDR2 (germline): SQVTM, ANQGSEA. In DNA, the CDR3 is TGCAGCGTTGACGGTGATACCGAGTACCAAGAGACCCAGTACTTC. Residues: CSVDGDTEYQETQYF.

The chain couples TRBV10-3 to TRBJ2-1, with 11 bases matching TRBD2. CDR1 ENHRY and CDR2 SYGVKD come from the germline V gene. J lost 7 bases, V lost 7 bases, and 9 bases had no gene match. The CDR3 runs to 15 residues. In DNA, the CDR3 is TGTGCCATCAATGCCGTAGCGGGAGGGCGTAATGAGCAGTTCTTC. This translates into CAINAVAGGRNEQFF.

CDR3 DNA: TGCAGCGCTGCCGGGACAGGGGGCCACACCTTC. The encoded protein is CSAAGTGGHTF. This sequence joins TRBV29-1 and TRBJ1-2; 12 bases are shared with TRBD1. The CDR3 spans 11 residues. With 7 bases clipped from V and 12 bases from J, the junction kept 6 bases outside the gene matches. Germline V gene sequence: CDR1 SQVTM, CDR2 ANQGSEA.

This clone turned up a few times. The chain links TRBV5-1 to TRBJ2-1; 7 nucleotides align to TRBD1. Germline CDR1 SGHRS, CDR2 YFSETQ. V lost 6 bases and J lost 0; bases outside the gene matches: 0. The CDR3 loop spans 13 amino acids. This chain's CDR3 is CASNRGSYNEQFF. The DNA of the CDR3 is TGCGCCAGCAACAGGGGCTCCTACAATGAGCAGTTCTTC.

This rearrangement joins TRBV4-3 to TRBJ2-3; D perhaps matches TRBD1 (8 bases). The CDR3 is 16 amino acids. Germline CDR1 and CDR2: LGHNA and YSLEER. Trimming took 3 bases from V and 4 from J, leaving 17 bases between them. The CDR3: CASSHSQGGVPDTQYF. In DNA form, the CDR3 reads TGCGCCAGCAGCCACTCACAGGGGGGGGTACCAGATACGCAGTATTTT.

The chain employs TRBV7-3 and TRBJ2-7; 7 bases map to TRBD1. CDR3 length equals 13 residues. J gave up 6 bases and V 5 bases, and 7 bases lay outside the gene matches. The germline gives CDR1 SGHTA, CDR2 FQGTGA. CDR3 amino acids: CASSQDRLGEQYF. In nucleotides, the CDR3 is TGTGCCAGCAGCCAGGACAGGTTGGGCGAGCAGTACTTC.

The J gene is TRBJ2-7, the V gene TRBV29-1; the match to TRBD2 covers 7 bases. The germline CDR1 and CDR2 sequences are SQVTM and ANQGSEA. Losses at the gene ends were 6 bases for V and 4 bases for J; bases not matched to a gene: 6. The CDR3 extends over 12 amino acids. The CDR3: CSVLSREYEQYF. The CDR3 region has the DNA TGCAGCGTCCTGTCGCGGGAGTACGAGCAGTACTTC.

The chain has TRBV5-1 and TRBJ2-1; TRBD2 agrees at 7 bases. The J segment lost 1 base and the V segment lost 1 base, leaving 5 bases of the junction unmatched. CDR1 is SGHRS and CDR2 is YFSETQ in the germline V gene. CDR3 length equals 16 residues. This CDR3 is CASSLRSSGSYNEQFF. The DNA of the CDR3 is TGCGCCAGCAGCTTGAGGTCTAGCGGTTCCTACAATGAGCAGTTCTTC.

This chain connects TRBV7-2 to TRBJ2-5; D is undetermined. The germline V and J ends were trimmed by 3 bases and 4 bases, with 9 bases remaining between them. Germline CDR1 SGHTA, CDR2 FQGNSA. The CDR3 has 13 residues. The CDR3 nucleotides are TGTGCCAGCAGCTTCAGTCGCTTAGAGACCCAGTACTTC. It specifies CASSFSRLETQYF.

The CDR3 sequence is CASQQGDWSSYEQYF. CDR3 nucleotides: TGCGCCAGCCAACAGGGGGACTGGAGCTCCTACGAGCAGTACTTC. The chain links TRBV5-1 to TRBJ2-7; 8 bases fit TRBD1. V shed 7 bases, J shed 0 bases, and the junction held 9 bases outside the gene matches. Germline assignment: CDR1 SGHRS and CDR2 YFSETQ. The CDR3 runs 15 residues.

This chain uses TRBV27 with TRBJ1-4; D is perhaps TRBD1 (6 bases). The V end lost 5 bases, the J end lost 4 bases, and 17 bases lay between the germline ends. This CDR3 spans 16 amino acids. The germline V gene has CDR1 MNHEY and CDR2 SMNVEV (reference sequence). CDR3 in DNA: TGTGCCAGCAGTCCTATACCGGGACATCTTAATGAAAAACTGTTTTTT. Translated, it gives CASSPIPGHLNEKLFF.